The 4 T cell receptor beta chains reported below all come from one sample, sequenced in a study of blood T cell repertoires in COVID-19. The table came from immunoSEQ multiplex PCR; TCRdb's copy has only in-frame clones and leaves some out. This sample has some 400,000 clones, with 81% found just once. Sequencing was performed on peripheral blood. These receptor sequences come from a human donor with acute or convalescent COVID-19. The donor label of this sample is uncertain.

This clone has only one observation. This chain connects TRBV11-3 to TRBJ2-5, with 9 bases matching TRBD2. This CDR3 region has 16 residues. Germline values: CDR1 SGHNT, CDR2 YENEEA. The V and J ends lost 5 bases and 5 bases, in that order; junction bases with no gene match: 12. The DNA for the CDR3 is TGTGCCAGCAGCCGAGGAGAAGCGGGGGGAGAGGAGACCCAGTACTTC. It encodes CASSRGEAGGEETQYF.

This clone was detected once. J is TRBJ1-2 and V is TRBV3-1 (or the pseudogene TRBV3-2); TRBD1 might be the D (6 bases). Per germline, CDR1 LGHDT and CDR2 YNNKEL (reference sequence). This CDR3 contains 14 residues. Trimming removed 4 bases at V and 4 bases at J, with 13 bases between. As DNA, the CDR3 is TGTGCCAGCAGCCGGGGCAGGGGCTTCTATGGCTACACCTTC. It is translated as CASSRGRGFYGYTF.

This chain joins TRBV7-8 and TRBJ1-2; TRBD1 aligns across 7 bases. After removal of 5 bases from V and 1 base from J, the junction contained 7 bases not matched to a gene. The CDR3 covers 15 residues. Per the germline V gene, CDR1 is SGHVS and CDR2 is FQNEAQ. In nucleotides, the CDR3 is TGTGCCAGCAGCCAGGGACAGCTCCTTAACTATGGCTACACCTTC. Its protein product is CASSQGQLLNYGYTF.

This clone was seen a few times. V is TRBV9 and J is TRBJ1-2, with 9 nucleotides matching TRBD1. Germline trimming cut 3 bases from V and 2 bases from J; bases unmatched to any gene: 5. CDR1 and CDR2 from the germline V gene are SGDLS and YYNGEE. The CDR3 sequence is 15 residues long. In DNA, the CDR3 is TGTGCCAGCAGCGCCGGACAGGGGAGAAACTATGGCTACACCTTC. It yields the protein CASSAGQGRNYGYTF.